This T cell receptor (beta chain) is from a study of technical replicates of blood from a handful of donors. Using immunoSEQ multiplex PCR, the repertoire was profiled, and TCRdb retains in-frame clones only, with some absent. The sample shows 80,000 to 95,000 clones, nearly 95% of them seen only once. The CDR3 spans 15 residues. With V trimmed by 2 bases and J by 5 bases, 4 bases remained unmatched. Germline CDR1 and CDR2: SGHRS and YFSETQ. The rearrangement links TRBV5-1 to TRBJ2-5, with 12 bases lining up with TRBD2. Sequenced sample: T cells isolated from PBMCs. The TCR originated in a human donor in good health. CDR3 amino acids: CASSLKTSGGETQYF. As DNA, the CDR3 is TGCGCCAGCAGCTTAAAAACTAGCGGGGGGGAGACCCAGTACTTC.